One sample yielded the 17 T cell receptor beta chains listed below, sequenced in a study of cytotoxic CD8 clonotypes in ibrutinib-treated CLL. TCRdb keeps only in-frame clones here, not all; method: immunoSEQ multiplex PCR. The sample lists fewer than 50,000 clones, roughly three quarters seen once, with roughly 12% in the top ten. The source material was PBMCs, sampled after 12 months of ibrutinib treatment. The receptors derive from a human donor with chronic lymphocytic leukemia.

This clone was detected only a few times. The chain combines TRBV6-6 with TRBJ2-7; TRBD1 or TRBD2 may be the D gene (5 bases each). Trimming pared 5 bases from V and 4 bases from J, leaving 12 bases between. CDR1 and CDR2 (germline): MNHNY, SVGAGI (reference sequence). The CDR3 loop spans 13 amino acids. CDR3 sequence (DNA): TGTGCCAGCAGTACGGGACCGATATACGAGCAGTACTTC. Translated, it gives CASSTGPIYEQYF.

The chain links TRBV19 to TRBJ2-1; 14 bases fit TRBD2. Trimming at V came to 3 bases and at J to 3 bases, leaving 4 bases not matched to a gene. The CDR3 is 17 residues long. Germline V CDR1 and CDR2: LNHDA, SQIVND (reference sequence). CDR3 in amino acids: CASSMGLAGVGYNEQFF. The CDR3 region has the DNA TGTGCCAGTAGTATGGGACTAGCGGGAGTGGGCTACAATGAGCAGTTCTTC.

This sequence joins TRBV5-4 and TRBJ2-7; TRBD2 matches 10 bases. Germline CDR1 is SGHNT and CDR2 is YYREEE (reference sequence). CDR3 length equals 14 residues. J lost 0 bases, V lost 4 bases, and 1 base had no gene match. CDR3 in amino acids: CASSPSGGSYEQYF. Written as DNA, the CDR3 is TGTGCCAGCAGCCCTAGCGGGGGCTCCTACGAGCAGTACTTC.

This clone was observed a few times. The chain combines TRBV5-1 with TRBJ1-2; D is undetermined. Per the germline V gene, CDR1 is SGHRS and CDR2 is YFSETQ. Trimming pared 3 bases from V and 8 bases from J, leaving 14 bases between. The CDR3 has 13 residues. CDR3 DNA sequence: TGCGCCAGCAGCTATTCGGACGTGAGGGGCTACACCTTC. Its translation is CASSYSDVRGYTF.

This clone was seen more than once but under ten times. This chain uses TRBV28 with TRBJ1-2; 12 positions match TRBD1. The germline V gene encodes CDR1 MDHEN and CDR2 SYDVKM. This CDR3 is built from 16 residues. J was trimmed by 4 bases and V by 6 bases; bases with no gene match: 9. DNA of the CDR3: TGTGCCAGCAGCACTCTCTCGGGACAGGGGGCCTATGGCTACACCTTC. Protein sequence: CASSTLSGQGAYGYTF.

This clone was seen only a few times. The rearrangement joins TRBV19 to TRBJ1-4, with 9 bases aligning to TRBD1. The length of the CDR3 is 16 residues. V lost 4 bases to trimming and J lost 8 bases; unmatched junction nucleotides: 11. CDR1 is LNHDA, CDR2 SQIVND, per germline (reference sequence). The CDR3 region has the DNA TGTGCCAGTAGTACCGGGGACAGGGCGAGAGGGGAAAAACTGTTTTTT. This codes for CASSTGDRARGEKLFF.

The DNA of the CDR3 is TGTGCCAGCAGTTCGGGACTAGCGCCCGGGGAGCTGTTTTTT. Encoded protein: CASSSGLAPGELFF. The chain recombines TRBV6-5 with TRBJ2-2, with TRBD2 matching over 10 bases. The CDR3 sequence is 14 residues long. Trimming removed 4 bases from V and 6 bases from J; junction bases left unmatched: 2. Per germline, CDR1 MNHEY and CDR2 SVGAGI.

This clone has a handful of counts. The chain links TRBV27 to TRBJ2-7; perhaps TRBD1 as D (5 bases). Germline loops: CDR1 MNHEY, CDR2 SMNVEV (reference sequence). Trimming took off 2 bases at V and 0 bases at J, with 5 bases between the two ends. This CDR3 contains 13 residues. CDR3 loop: CASSLTGSYEQYF. CDR3 coding DNA: TGTGCCAGCAGTTTAACAGGCTCCTACGAGCAGTACTTC.

This chain links TRBV6-1 with TRBJ2-5; TRBD2 matches 13 bases. The germline CDR1 and CDR2 sequences are MNHNS and SASEGT. This CDR3 has 18 amino acids. J gave up 5 bases and V 2 bases, and 11 bases lay outside the gene matches. The chain's CDR3 is CASSERWTSGSTLETQYF. The CDR3 DNA reads as TGTGCCAGCAGTGAAAGATGGACTAGCGGGAGTACGTTGGAGACCCAGTACTTC.

The V gene is TRBV7-3, the J gene TRBJ1-1; D remains ambiguous. Deletions cut 5 bases from V and 3 bases from J, with 16 bases between. Germline CDR1 SGHTA, CDR2 FQGTGA. The CDR3 is 15 amino acids. This chain's CDR3 is CASSTGDGVYTEAFF. In DNA form, the CDR3 reads TGTGCCAGCAGCACCGGTGACGGGGTGTACACTGAAGCTTTCTTT.

The genes are TRBV5-1 and TRBJ1-1; 10 nucleotides agree with TRBD1. Germline trimming cut 4 bases from V and 4 bases from J; bases unmatched to any gene: 4. The V gene's germline CDR1 is SGHRS and CDR2 YFSETQ. The CDR3 extends over 14 amino acids. The CDR3 sequence is CASSPDRGVTEAFF. DNA of the CDR3: TGCGCCAGCAGCCCGGACAGGGGGGTCACTGAAGCTTTCTTT.

The chain employs TRBV29-1 and TRBJ2-7; 8 nucleotides align to TRBD1. Germline V CDR1 and CDR2: SQVTM, ANQGSEA. There are 13 residues in the CDR3. The trim removed 4 bases at V and 0 bases at J, leaving 2 bases unmatched. CDR3 amino acids: CSVGTGSSYEQYF. The CDR3 DNA sequence: TGCAGCGTTGGGACAGGGAGCTCCTACGAGCAGTACTTC.

This clone turned up a few times. J is TRBJ2-1 and V is TRBV20-1, with D hard to call. V lost 3 bases, J lost 5 bases, and 2 bases lay in between. The CDR3 is 10 residues long. Germline V gene lookup returns CDR1 DFQATT and CDR2 SNEGSKA (reference sequence). The CDR3 DNA is TGCAGTGCTAGCCACAATGAGCAGTTCTTC. Amino acids: CSASHNEQFF.

V usage is TRBV9 and J usage is TRBJ1-1, with a possible D match to TRBD1 (5 bases). The V gene's germline CDR1 is SGDLS and CDR2 YYNGEE. The CDR3 sequence is 15 residues long. Between the trimmed V and J ends, which lost 2 bases and 0 bases, there was a span of 11 bases. The CDR3, as DNA: TGTGCCAGCAGCGTTCAGGGAGCAGTGAACACTGAAGCTTTCTTT. Translation: CASSVQGAVNTEAFF. Full variable domain (rest looked up from reference TRBV9 and TRBJ1-1): DSGVTQTPKHLITATGQRVTLRCSPRSGDLSVYWYQQSLDQGLQFLIQYYNGEERAKGNILERFSAQQFPDLHSELNLSSLELGDSALYFCASSVQGAVNTEAFFGQGTRLTVV.

This clone is classed as medium-sized. The CDR3 sequence is CASSLAAGGFNNEQFF. DNA of the CDR3: TGTGCCAGCAGCTTAGCGGCAGGGGGCTTTAACAATGAGCAGTTCTTC. The chain has TRBV7-9 and TRBJ2-1, with 8 bases identical to TRBD1. The germline V gene encodes CDR1 SEHNR and CDR2 FQNEAQ (reference sequence). CDR3 length: 16 amino acids. Unmatched junction bases numbered 6, after V lost 0 bases and J lost 5 bases.

The genes are TRBV5-1 and TRBJ2-2; D not resolved. The CDR3 runs to 12 residues. Trimming removed 6 bases at V and 2 bases at J, with 5 bases between. Looked up from germline, CDR1 is SGHRS and CDR2 is YFSETQ. CDR3 sequence: CASTGNTGELFF. CDR3 coding DNA: TGCGCCAGCACCGGAAACACCGGGGAGCTGTTTTTT.

About this clone itself: The junction differs from germline at one of its ends, possibly a read error. V and J are TRBV6-1 and TRBJ1-5; D unclear. The CDR3 has 13 residues. CDR1 and CDR2 from the germline V gene are MNHNS and SASEGT. The CDR3 bases are TGTGTCAGCACTGACCATCGGAATCAGCCCCAGCATTTT. This codes for CVSTDHRNQPQHF.